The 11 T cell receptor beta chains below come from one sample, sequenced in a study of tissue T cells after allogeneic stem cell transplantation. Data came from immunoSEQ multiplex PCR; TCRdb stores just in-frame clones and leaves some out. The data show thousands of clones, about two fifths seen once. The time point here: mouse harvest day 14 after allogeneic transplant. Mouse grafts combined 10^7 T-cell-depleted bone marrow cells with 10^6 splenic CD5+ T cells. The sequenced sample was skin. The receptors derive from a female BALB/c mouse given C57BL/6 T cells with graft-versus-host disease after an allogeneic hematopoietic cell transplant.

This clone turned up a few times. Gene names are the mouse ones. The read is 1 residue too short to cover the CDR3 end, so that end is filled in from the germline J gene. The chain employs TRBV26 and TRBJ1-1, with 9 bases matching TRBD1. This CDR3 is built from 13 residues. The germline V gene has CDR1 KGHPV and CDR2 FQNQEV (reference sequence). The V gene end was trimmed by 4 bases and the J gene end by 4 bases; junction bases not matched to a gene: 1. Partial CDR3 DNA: TGTGCCAGCAGTCCACAGGGGGCCACAGAAGTCTTC. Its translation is CASSPQGATEVF. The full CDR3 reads CASSPQGATEVFF.

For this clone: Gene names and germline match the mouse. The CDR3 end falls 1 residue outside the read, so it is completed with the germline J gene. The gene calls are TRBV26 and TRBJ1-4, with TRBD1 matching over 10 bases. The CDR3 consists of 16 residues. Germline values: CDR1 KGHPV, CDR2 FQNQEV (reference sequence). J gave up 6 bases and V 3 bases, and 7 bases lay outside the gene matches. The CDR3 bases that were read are TGTGCCAGCAGTCTCTCCGGGACAGGGGTCGACGAAAGATTATTT. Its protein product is CASSLSGTGVDERLF. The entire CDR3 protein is CASSLSGTGVDERLFF.

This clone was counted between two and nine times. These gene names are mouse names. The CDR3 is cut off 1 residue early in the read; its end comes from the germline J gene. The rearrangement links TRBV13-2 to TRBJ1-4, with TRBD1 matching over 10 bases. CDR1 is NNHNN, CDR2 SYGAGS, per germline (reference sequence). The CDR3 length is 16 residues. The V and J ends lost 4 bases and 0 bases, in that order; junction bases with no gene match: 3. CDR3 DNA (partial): TGTGCCAGCGGTCAAGACAGGGGGCTTTCCAACGAAAGATTATTT. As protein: CASGQDRGLSNERLF. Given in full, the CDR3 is CASGQDRGLSNERLFF.

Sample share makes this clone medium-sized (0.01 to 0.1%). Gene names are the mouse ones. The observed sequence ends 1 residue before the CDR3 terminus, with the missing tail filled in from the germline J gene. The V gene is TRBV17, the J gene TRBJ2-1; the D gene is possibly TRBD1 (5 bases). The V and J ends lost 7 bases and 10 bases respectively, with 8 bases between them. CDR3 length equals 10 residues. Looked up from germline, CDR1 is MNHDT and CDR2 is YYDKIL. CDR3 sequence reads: CASNRQEQFF. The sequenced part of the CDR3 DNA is TGTGCTAGCAATCGACAGGAGCAGTTC.

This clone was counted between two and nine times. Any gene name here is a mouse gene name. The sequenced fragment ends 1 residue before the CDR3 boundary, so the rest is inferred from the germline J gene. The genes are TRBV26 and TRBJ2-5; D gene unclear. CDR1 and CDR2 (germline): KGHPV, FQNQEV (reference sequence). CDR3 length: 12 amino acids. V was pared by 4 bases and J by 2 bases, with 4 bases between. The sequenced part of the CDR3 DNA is TGTGCCAGCAGTCCCAGCCAAGACACCCAGTAC. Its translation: CASSPSQDTQY. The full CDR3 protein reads CASSPSQDTQYF.

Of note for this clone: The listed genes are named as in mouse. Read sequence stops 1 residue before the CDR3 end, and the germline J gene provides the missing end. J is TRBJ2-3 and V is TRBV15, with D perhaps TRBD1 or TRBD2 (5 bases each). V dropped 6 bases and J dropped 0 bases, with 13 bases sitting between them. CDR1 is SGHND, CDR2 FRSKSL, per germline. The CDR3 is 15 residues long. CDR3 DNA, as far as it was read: TGTGCCAGCAGCCCCGGGACCGCTAGTGCAGAAACGCTGTAT. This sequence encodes CASSPGTASAETLY. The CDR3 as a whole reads CASSPGTASAETLYF.

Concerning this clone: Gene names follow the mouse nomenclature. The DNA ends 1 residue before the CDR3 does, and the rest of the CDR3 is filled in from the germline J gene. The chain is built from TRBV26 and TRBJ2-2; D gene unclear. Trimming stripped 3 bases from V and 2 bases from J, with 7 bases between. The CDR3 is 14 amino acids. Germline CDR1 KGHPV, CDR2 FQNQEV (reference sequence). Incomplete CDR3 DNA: TGTGCCAGCAGTCTTGCAGTCAACACCGGGCAGCTCTAC. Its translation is CASSLAVNTGQLY. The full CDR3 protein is CASSLAVNTGQLYF. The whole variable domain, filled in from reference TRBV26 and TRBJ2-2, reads NSKVIQTPRYLVKGQGQKAKMRCIPEKGHPVVFWYQQNKNNEFKFLINFQNQEVLQQIDMTEKRFSAECPSNSPCSLEIQSSEAGDSALYLCASSLAVNTGQLYFGEGSKLTVL.

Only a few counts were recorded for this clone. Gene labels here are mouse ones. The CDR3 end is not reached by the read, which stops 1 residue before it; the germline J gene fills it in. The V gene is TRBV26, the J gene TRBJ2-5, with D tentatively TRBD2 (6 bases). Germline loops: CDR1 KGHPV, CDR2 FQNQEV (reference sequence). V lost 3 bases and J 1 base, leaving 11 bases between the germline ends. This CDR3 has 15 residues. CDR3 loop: CASSLPLGDQDTQYF. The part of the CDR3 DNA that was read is TGTGCCAGCAGTCTCCCACTGGGAGACCAAGACACCCAGTAC.

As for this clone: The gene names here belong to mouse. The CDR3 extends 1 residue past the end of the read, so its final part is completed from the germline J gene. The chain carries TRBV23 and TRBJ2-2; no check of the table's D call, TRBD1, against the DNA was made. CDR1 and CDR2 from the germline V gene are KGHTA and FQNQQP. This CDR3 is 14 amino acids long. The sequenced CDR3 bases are TGCTCCAGCAGTCAAAAACAGAACACCGGGCAGCTCTAC. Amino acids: CSSSQKQNTGQLY. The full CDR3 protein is CSSSQKQNTGQLYF.

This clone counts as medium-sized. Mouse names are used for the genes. The CDR3 DNA, read in part, is TGTGCCCGGACTGGGGTCGACACCCAGTAC. This gives the protein CARTGVDTQY. The whole CDR3 protein reads CARTGVDTQYF. The chain has TRBV4 and TRBJ2-5, with TRBD2 matching over 9 bases. The CDR3 end is not reached by the read, which stops 1 residue before it; the germline J gene fills it in. The trim removed 11 bases at V and 6 bases at J, leaving 3 bases unmatched. This CDR3 comprises 11 residues. Germline assignment: CDR1 LGHDT and CDR2 YNNKQL (reference sequence).

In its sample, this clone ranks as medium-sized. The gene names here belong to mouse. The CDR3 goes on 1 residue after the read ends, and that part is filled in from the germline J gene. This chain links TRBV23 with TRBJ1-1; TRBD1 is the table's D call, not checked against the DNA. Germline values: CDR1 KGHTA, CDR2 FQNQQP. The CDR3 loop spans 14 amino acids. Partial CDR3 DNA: TGCTCCAGCAGTCAATCAAGAGGGACAACAGAAGTCTTC. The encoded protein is CSSSQSRGTTEVF. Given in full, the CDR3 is CSSSQSRGTTEVFF.